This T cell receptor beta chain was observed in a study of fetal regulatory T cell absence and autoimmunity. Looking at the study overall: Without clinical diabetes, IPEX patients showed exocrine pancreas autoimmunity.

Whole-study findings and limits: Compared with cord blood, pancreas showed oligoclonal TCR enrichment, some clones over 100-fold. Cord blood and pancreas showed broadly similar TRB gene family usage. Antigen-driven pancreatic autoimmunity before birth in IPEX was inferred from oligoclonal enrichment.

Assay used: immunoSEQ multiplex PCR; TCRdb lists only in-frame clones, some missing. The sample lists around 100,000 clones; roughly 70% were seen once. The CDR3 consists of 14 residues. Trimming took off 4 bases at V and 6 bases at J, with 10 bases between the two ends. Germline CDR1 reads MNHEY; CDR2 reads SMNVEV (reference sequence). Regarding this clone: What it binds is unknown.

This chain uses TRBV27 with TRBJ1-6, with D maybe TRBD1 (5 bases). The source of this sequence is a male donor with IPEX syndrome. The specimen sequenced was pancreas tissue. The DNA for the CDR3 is TGTGCCAGCAGTTGGGGGTTTGGTAATTCACCCCTCCACTTT. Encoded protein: CASSWGFGNSPLHF.